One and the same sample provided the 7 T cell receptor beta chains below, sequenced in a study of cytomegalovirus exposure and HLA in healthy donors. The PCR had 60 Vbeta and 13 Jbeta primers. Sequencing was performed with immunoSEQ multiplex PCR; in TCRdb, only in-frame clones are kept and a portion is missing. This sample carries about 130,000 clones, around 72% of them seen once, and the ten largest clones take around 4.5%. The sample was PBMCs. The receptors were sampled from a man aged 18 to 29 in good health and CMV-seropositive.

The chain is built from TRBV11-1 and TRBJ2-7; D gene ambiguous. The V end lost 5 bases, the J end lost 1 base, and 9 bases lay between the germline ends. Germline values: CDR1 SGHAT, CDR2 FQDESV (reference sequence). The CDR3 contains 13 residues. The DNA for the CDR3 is TGTGCCAGCAGCCCCGACGGGTCCTACGAGCAGTACTTC. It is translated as CASSPDGSYEQYF.

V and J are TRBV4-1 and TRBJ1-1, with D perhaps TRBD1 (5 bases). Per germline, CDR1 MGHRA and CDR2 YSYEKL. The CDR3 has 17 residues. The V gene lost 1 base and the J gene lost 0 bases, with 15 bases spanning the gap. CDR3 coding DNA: TGCGCCAGCAGCCAAGCCCGGGACTTCGGCATGAACACTGAAGCTTTCTTT. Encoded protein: CASSQARDFGMNTEAFF.

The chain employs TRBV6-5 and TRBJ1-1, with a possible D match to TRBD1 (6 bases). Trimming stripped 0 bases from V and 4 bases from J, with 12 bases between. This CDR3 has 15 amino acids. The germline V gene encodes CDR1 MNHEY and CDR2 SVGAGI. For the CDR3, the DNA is TGTGCCAGCAGTTACTCCAGGGGTAGAGGCACTGAAGCTTTCTTT. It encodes CASSYSRGRGTEAFF.

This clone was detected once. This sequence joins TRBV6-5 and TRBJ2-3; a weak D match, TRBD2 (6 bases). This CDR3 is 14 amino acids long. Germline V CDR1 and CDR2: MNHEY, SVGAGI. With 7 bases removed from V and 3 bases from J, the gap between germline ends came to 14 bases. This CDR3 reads CASNGRRETDTQYF. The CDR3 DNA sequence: TGTGCCAGCAACGGTCGGCGGGAAACAGATACGCAGTATTTT.

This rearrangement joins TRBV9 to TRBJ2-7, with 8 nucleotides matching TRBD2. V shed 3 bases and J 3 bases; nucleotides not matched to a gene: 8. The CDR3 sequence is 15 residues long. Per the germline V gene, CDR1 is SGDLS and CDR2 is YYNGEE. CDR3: CASSAGAGGRYEQYF. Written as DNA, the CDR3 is TGTGCCAGCAGCGCGGGGGCGGGAGGTCGCTACGAGCAGTACTTC.

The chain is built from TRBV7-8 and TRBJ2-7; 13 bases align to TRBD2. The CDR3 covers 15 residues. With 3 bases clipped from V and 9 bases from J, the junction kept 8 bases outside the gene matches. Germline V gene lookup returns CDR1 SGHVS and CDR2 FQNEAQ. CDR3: CASSFGLAGEGRQYF. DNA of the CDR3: TGTGCCAGCAGCTTCGGACTAGCGGGAGAAGGTCGGCAGTACTTC.

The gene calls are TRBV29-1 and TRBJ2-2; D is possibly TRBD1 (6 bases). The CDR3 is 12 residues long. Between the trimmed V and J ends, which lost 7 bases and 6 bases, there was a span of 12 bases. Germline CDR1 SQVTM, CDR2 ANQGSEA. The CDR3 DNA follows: TGCAGCGCCCACAGGGATCCCGGGGAGCTGTTTTTT. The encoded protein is CSAHRDPGELFF.